Shown below are 11 T cell receptor beta chains from a single sample sequenced in a study of molecular identifiers for immune sequencing clone quantification. TCRdb analysed the PCR reads with MiXCR anew, one entry per CDR3 protein. The sample has approximately 590,000 distinct CDR3 sequences, 25% seen once. Input material: naive CD8+ T cells from blood, with Jurkat cell RNA spiked in. This sample's subset: FACS-sorted CD8+CD4-CCR7+CD45RA+ naive T cells. Every receptor here comes from a human donor in good health. Some libraries in this study had Jurkat cell RNA spiked in.

This clonotype was found many times. The V call is TRBV5-1, the J call TRBJ2-3, with D tentatively TRBD1 or TRBD2 (5 bases each). This CDR3 region has 13 residues. Germline V gene lookup returns CDR1 SGHRS and CDR2 YFSETQ. Trimming left V 4 bases short and J 3 bases short, with 9 bases between. In DNA form, the CDR3 reads TGCGCCAGCAGCACGGGACCAACAGATACGCAGTATTTT. Its protein is CASSTGPTDTQYF.

This clonotype was detected ten times or more. This chain joins TRBV7-9 and TRBJ1-1; a weak D match, TRBD1 (5 bases). In germline, CDR1 is SEHNR, CDR2 FQNEAQ (reference sequence). The CDR3 contains 16 residues. Trimming removed 1 base from V and 1 base from J, with 13 bases in between. The CDR3 spells CASSLDGALENTEAFF. The CDR3 region has the DNA TGTGCCAGCAGCTTAGATGGGGCACTGGAGAACACTGAAGCTTTCTTT.

About this clonotype itself: A much more abundant neighbour one base away suggests this may be a read error. This chain links TRBV4-1 with TRBJ1-4; 7 nucleotides align to TRBD1. This CDR3 comprises 16 residues. The germline V gene has CDR1 MGHRA and CDR2 YSYEKL. V was clipped by 1 base and J by 4 bases; unmatched bases: 6. This CDR3 is CASSQGPQGLNEKLFF. In nucleotides, the CDR3 is TGCGCCAGCAGCCAAGGACCACAGGGGCTTAATGAAAAACTGTTTTTT.

To note about this clonotype: Since a much larger clone is just one base distant, this may be a read error. It is likely a read error, because the conserved phenylalanine at the end of the CDR3 is missing. V usage is TRBV2 and J usage is TRBJ2-5; no firm D call. V gave up 11 bases and J gave up 2 bases, with 9 bases separating them. The CDR3 is 11 residues long. Germline CDR1 is SNHLY and CDR2 is FYNNEI. The CDR3 here is CAAGIQETQYS. CDR3 nucleotides: TGTGCCGCCGGAATACAAGAGACCCAGTACTCC.

In this sample, this clonotype turned up many times. The V gene is TRBV7-9, the J gene TRBJ1-1, with TRBD1 matching over 9 bases. Germline CDR1 and CDR2: SEHNR and FQNEAQ (reference sequence). The CDR3 is 13 amino acids. V was pared by 5 bases and J by 10 bases, with 8 bases of the junction left unmatched. This chain's CDR3 is CASSQPGQGSAFF. DNA of the CDR3: TGTGCCAGCAGCCAACCGGGACAGGGTTCAGCTTTCTTT.

This clonotype has just one count. A read error may be the cause here, since a much bigger clone is one base away. This sequence joins TRBV7-9 and TRBJ1-1; D unresolved. Germline CDR1 reads SEHNR; CDR2 reads FQNEAQ (reference sequence). The CDR3 contains 14 residues. The CDR3 region is CANSPRWLDTEAFF. CDR3 nucleotides: TGTGCCAACAGCCCCCGTTGGTTAGACACTGAAGCTTTCTTT.

The chain carries TRBV27 and TRBJ1-1; D remains unclear. V gave up 4 bases and J gave up 1 base, with 10 bases separating them. Germline V gives CDR1 MNHEY, CDR2 SMNVEV (reference sequence). The CDR3 sequence is 14 residues long. CDR3 nucleotides: TGTGCCAGCAGTTATCTGGGCGAGAACACTGAAGCTTTCTTT. This codes for CASSYLGENTEAFF.

A few counts support this clonotype. V and J are TRBV20-1 and TRBJ2-3, with 13 bases aligning to TRBD2. Germline V CDR1 and CDR2: DFQATT, SNEGSKA (reference sequence). V shed 6 bases, J shed 2 bases, and the junction held 11 bases outside the gene matches. The CDR3 is made up of 17 amino acids. CDR3 coding DNA: TGCAGTGCCAATGGACTAGCGGGGGATTACGACACAGATACGCAGTATTTT. Its translation is CSANGLAGDYDTDTQYF.

This clonotype was picked up a small number of times. The rearrangement joins TRBV7-9 to TRBJ2-7, with 11 nucleotides matching TRBD2. Germline CDR1 reads SEHNR; CDR2 reads FQNEAQ (reference sequence). This CDR3 contains 15 residues. The V segment lost 6 bases and the J segment 4 bases; nucleotides outside the gene matches: 8. The CDR3 loop is CASSTSGTSGYEQYF. The CDR3 nucleotides read TGTGCCAGCAGTACTAGTGGGACTAGCGGATACGAGCAGTACTTC.

This clonotype was observed a few times. This chain joins TRBV19 and TRBJ2-2, with D possibly being TRBD2 (6 bases). CDR3 length: 16 amino acids. The germline V and J ends were trimmed by 3 bases and 4 bases, with 15 bases remaining between them. Germline V gene lookup returns CDR1 LNHDA and CDR2 SQIVND (reference sequence). The DNA of the CDR3 is TGTGCCAGTAGTATGGGTACTAGCACTGTCACCGGGGAGCTGTTTTTT. Translation gives CASSMGTSTVTGELFF.

To note about this clonotype: A junction boundary mismatches the germline segment, possibly from a read error. The chain uses TRBV6-1 and TRBJ2-7; TRBD2 is a possible D gene (6 bases). The CDR3 consists of 16 residues. CDR1 and CDR2 from the germline V gene are MNHNS and SASEGT. CDR3 residues: CASTPTRGAATYGQYF. CDR3 bases: TGTGCCAGCACTCCTACCCGCGGGGCGGCCACTTACGGGCAGTACTTC.